These 9 T cell receptor beta chains share one sample of origin, sequenced in a study of control samples from healthy donors and cancer patients. The method was immunoSEQ multiplex PCR; TCRdb's version includes in-frame clones alone and lacks a portion of them. The repertoire holds 120,000 or so clones, approximately 90% seen once, with just over 8.5% in the top ten. Sequencing input: blood. All receptors come from a young man in good health.

V and J are TRBV19 and TRBJ1-2; 7 nucleotides align to TRBD1. The CDR3 length is 14 residues. Trimming at V came to 5 bases and at J to 5 bases, leaving 8 bases not matched to a gene. CDR1 is LNHDA and CDR2 is SQIVND in the germline V gene (reference sequence). The CDR3 DNA is TGTGCCAGTAGTTTCGGCGAGGGGGCTTATGGCTACACCTTC. This gives the protein CASSFGEGAYGYTF.

The genes are TRBV5-1 and TRBJ2-3; 12 bases agree with TRBD2. The CDR3 is made up of 17 amino acids. The germline V gene encodes CDR1 SGHRS and CDR2 YFSETQ. Trimming at V came to 0 bases and at J to 1 base, leaving 3 bases not matched to a gene. CDR3 sequence reads: CASSLATSGGRTDTQYF. In DNA form, the CDR3 reads TGCGCCAGCAGCTTGGCGACTAGCGGGGGCCGCACAGATACGCAGTATTTT.

This rearrangement joins TRBV7-9 to TRBJ1-4; no clear D. V was clipped by 5 bases and J by 10 bases, with 23 bases between them. Germline V gives CDR1 SEHNR, CDR2 FQNEAQ (reference sequence). This CDR3 region has 16 residues. The CDR3 here is CASSPPGGRNQAKLFF. CDR3 sequence (DNA): TGTGCCAGCAGCCCCCCAGGAGGGAGGAACCAGGCAAAACTGTTTTTT.

The chain employs TRBV7-6 and TRBJ1-1; D call uncertain. Per germline, CDR1 SGHVS and CDR2 FNYEAQ. The CDR3 consists of 14 residues. Between the trimmed V and J ends, which lost 2 bases and 1 base, there was a span of 8 bases. As DNA, the CDR3 is TGTGCCAGCAGCTTACCCAAGGAGAACACTGAAGCTTTCTTT. The encoded protein is CASSLPKENTEAFF.

The chain couples TRBV10-1 to TRBJ2-2; 9 nucleotides line up with TRBD1. V lost 3 bases, J lost 7 bases, and 9 bases stayed unmatched. This CDR3 has 16 amino acids. Per the germline V gene, CDR1 is WNHNN and CDR2 is SYGVQD (reference sequence). DNA for the CDR3: TGCGCCAGCAGTGACTCGGGACAGGGTGGGATCGGGGAGCTGTTTTTT. Translation: CASSDSGQGGIGELFF.

The chain carries TRBV6-5 and TRBJ2-7; D unresolved. The CDR3 sequence is 15 residues long. Germline V CDR1 and CDR2: MNHEY, SVGAGI. V lost 5 bases and J lost 5, with 19 bases in between. For the CDR3, the DNA is TGTGCCAGCAGTCCCCCTAGGAAAGGGCGGCACGAGCAGTACTTC. The encoded protein is CASSPPRKGRHEQYF.

The V gene is TRBV18, the J gene TRBJ1-1; tentative D call: TRBD1 (5 bases). This CDR3 is built from 14 residues. The germline V gene encodes CDR1 KGHSH and CDR2 LQKENI. Trimming left V 1 base short and J 3 bases short, with 9 bases between. The CDR3 DNA sequence: TGTGCCAGCTCACCACGTTCGGGGGACACTGAAGCTTTCTTT. Residues: CASSPRSGDTEAFF.

V usage is TRBV7-9 and J usage is TRBJ1-3; no clear D. CDR1 SEHNR and CDR2 FQNEAQ come from the germline V gene (reference sequence). The germline V and J ends were trimmed by 3 bases and 15 bases, with 18 bases remaining between them. CDR3 size: 13 residues. CDR3 in DNA: TGTGCCAGCAGCTTCGTCCCAAAAGGGAGTCCATATTTT. Translating gives CASSFVPKGSPYF.

The chain joins TRBV12-3 or TRBV12-4 to TRBJ2-7, with a possible D match to TRBD2 (5 bases). The CDR3 has 12 residues. V was pared by 3 bases and J by 5 bases, with 8 bases between. The CDR3 spells CASSFPGNEQYF. The CDR3 coding sequence is TGTGCCAGCAGTTTCCCGGGGAACGAGCAGTACTTC.